What follows describes a single T cell receptor beta chain. Its antigen is still unknown. The record has no base qualities; no much larger clone is one base away. The data belong to a study of molecular identifiers for immune sequencing clone quantification (dated by TCRdb to the late 2010s). Turning to the overall study: For a replicate experiment, RNA from around 20,000 or 99,000 naive CD8 T cells was divided into five aliquots, of which four were sequenced. The study was a methods study using CD8 T cells to benchmark molecular-identifier clustering-based TCR repertoire sequencing (MIDCIRS) and TCR RNA copy counting. Broad study findings and their caveats: Approximately 3 recovered TCR RNA copies per cell were obtained by modeling, versus about ten by digital PCR, implying a capture efficiency of approximately 30%. A single cell's worth of spiked-in Jurkat TCR RNA was reported detectable even among under 1.1 million naive CD8 T cells. In CMV-specific effector cells, clones with more than 20 RNA copies contained over 99% of molecules, whereas in naive cells such clones contained under 1% of molecules. Without barcode sub-clustering, chimeric consensus sequences inflated TCR diversity; chimeras reached as high as 47%. The naive libraries included spiked-in Jurkat TCR RNA (fewer than eleven copies' worth), and this RNA is not part of the donor repertoire. The sizes of highly expanded clones could end up underestimated when identical TCR molecules share a barcode.

Library generation was performed with PCR. The sample was run on a NextSeq 500. Bulk TCR libraries were generated as previously described, with the TCR primers listed in Table S5 used. Total RNA was purified with the Qiagen AllPrep DNA/RNA kit. Before analysis, reads from multiple sequencing runs of the same library were pooled. For the original study's pipeline: Only reads with exact TCR constant sequence were kept, trimmed to 150 nt, and grouped by their 12-nt molecular barcodes. Within each barcode group, reads were sub-clustered at a 15% Levenshtein threshold, and quality-weighted consensus sequences were built per RNA molecule. Non-functional sequences were removed, as were lower-count sequences one edit away from another. Based on a fit of two negative binomial distributions, barcode sub-clusters having less than 20% of the maximum read count were discarded. TCRdb cleaned the public reads at Q25 with fastp, built clones with MiXCR and kept in-frame beta chains. CDR3 protein sequences are deduplicated, and each keeps its most common genes and DNA. These V and J calls rely on TCRdb rather than the paper's analysis. In all, the sample holds under 600,000 distinct CDR3 sequences, and less than 30% of those were seen once. Around 0.78% of the sample goes to the ten largest clones.

Libraries of naive CD8 T cells were generated from approximately 20,000 to 1,000,000 sorted cells, with 10%, 30% or 50% of the purified RNA used. Naive CD8 T cells, defined as CD8+CD4-CCR7+CD45RA+, were FACS-sorted into RLT Plus buffer on a BD FACSAria II. To test detection sensitivity, Jurkat RNA equal to ten TCR copies was added to samples of about 20,000-1,000,000 naive CD8 T cells. Enrichment of CD8 T cells was done with RosetteSep CD8+ T Cell Enrichment Cocktail plus Ficoll-Paque, and ACK red cell lysis came afterward. The CDR3, cysteine through phenylalanine, is 16 amino acids long. Of the read, only the CDR3 DNA is kept; its 48 bases are in frame from base 1. Relative to germline, V is 1 base shorter and J is 7 bases shorter, with 17 bases between their ends. Taken from the germline V gene, the CDR1 and CDR2 loops are SNHLY and FYNNEI.

In this chain, TRBV2 is recombined with TRBJ2-4; the D segment could be TRBD1, given 5 matching bases. The material sequenced was naive CD8+ T cells from blood, with Jurkat cell RNA spiked in. Taken with the paper, the label for cell subset or site translates to: FACS-sorted CD8+CD4-CCR7+CD45RA+ naive T cells. This TCR was recovered from a human donor in good health. Some libraries in this study had Jurkat cell RNA spiked in. The CDR3 reads CASSEDPKQGLNIQYF. Here is the DNA: TGTGCCAGCAGTGAAGACCCAAAGCAGGGTCTCAACATTCAGTACTTC.